A single TCR beta chain is shown here with its context. The entry originates in a study of blood T cell repertoires in COVID-19. Some clones are missing from TCRdb's copy, which holds only in-frame ones; the method was immunoSEQ multiplex PCR. The sample holds fewer than 250,000 clones, roughly 80% seen once. J was trimmed by 5 bases and V by 3 bases; bases with no gene match: 5. This CDR3 is 13 amino acids long. CDR1 SGDLS and CDR2 YYNGEE come from the germline V gene. The sample taken for sequencing was peripheral blood. The TCR comes from a woman between 45 and 60 years old with acute or convalescent COVID-19. V and J are TRBV9 and TRBJ2-7; TRBD1 agrees at 7 bases. The CDR3 nucleotides are TGTGCCAGCAGCGAGACAGGGTACAACGAGCAGTACTTC. Translated, it gives CASSETGYNEQYF.